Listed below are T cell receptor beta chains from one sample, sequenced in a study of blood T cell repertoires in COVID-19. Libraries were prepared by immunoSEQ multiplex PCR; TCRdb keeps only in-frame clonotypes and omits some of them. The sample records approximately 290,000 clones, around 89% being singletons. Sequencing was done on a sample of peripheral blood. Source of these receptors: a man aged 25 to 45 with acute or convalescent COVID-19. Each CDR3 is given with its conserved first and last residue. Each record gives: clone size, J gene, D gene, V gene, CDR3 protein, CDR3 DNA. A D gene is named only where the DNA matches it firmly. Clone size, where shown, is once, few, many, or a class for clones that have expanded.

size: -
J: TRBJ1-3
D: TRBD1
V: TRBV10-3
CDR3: CAIQTGTVISRNTIYF
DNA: TGTGCCATACAGACCGGGACAGTTATCTCACGGAACACCATATATTTT

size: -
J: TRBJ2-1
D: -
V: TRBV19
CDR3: CASSIGLGYNEQFF
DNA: TGTGCCAGTAGTATCGGACTGGGCTACAATGAGCAGTTCTTC

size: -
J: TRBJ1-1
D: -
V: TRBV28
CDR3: CASSLDRRKTEAFF
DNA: TGTGCCAGCAGTCTAGACAGGCGCAAGACTGAAGCTTTCTTT

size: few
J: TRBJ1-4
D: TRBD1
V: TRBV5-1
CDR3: CASSRKGAKGSEKLFF
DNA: TGCGCCAGCAGTCGTAAGGGGGCCAAGGGCAGTGAAAAACTGTTTTTT

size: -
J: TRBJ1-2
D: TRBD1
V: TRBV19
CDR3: CASRPFSGQGDGYTF
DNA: TGTGCCAGTAGGCCTTTCTCGGGACAGGGGGATGGCTACACCTTC

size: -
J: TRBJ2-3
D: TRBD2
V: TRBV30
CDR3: CAWALGLAGATDTQYF
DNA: TGTGCCTGGGCACTGGGACTAGCGGGGGCCACAGATACGCAGTATTTT

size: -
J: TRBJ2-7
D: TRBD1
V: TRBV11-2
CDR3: CASNDRGYSYEQYF
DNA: TGTGCCAGCAACGACAGGGGGTATTCCTACGAGCAGTACTTC

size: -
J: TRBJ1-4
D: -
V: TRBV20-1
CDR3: CSSRVNEKLFF
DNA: TGCAGTTCCCGTGTGAATGAAAAACTGTTTTTT

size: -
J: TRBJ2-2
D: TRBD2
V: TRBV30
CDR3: CAWTSVEAGATGELFF
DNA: TGTGCCTGGACAAGCGTAGAAGCGGGAGCGACCGGGGAGCTGTTTTTT

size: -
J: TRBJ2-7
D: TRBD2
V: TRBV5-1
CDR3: CASSFSSGRTNRNEQYF
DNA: TGCGCCAGCAGCTTTTCGAGCGGGAGGACCAATCGGAACGAGCAGTACTTC

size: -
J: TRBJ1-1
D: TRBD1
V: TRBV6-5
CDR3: CASRTRTGWAEAFF
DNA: TGTGCCAGCAGAACCAGGACAGGGTGGGCTGAAGCTTTCTTT

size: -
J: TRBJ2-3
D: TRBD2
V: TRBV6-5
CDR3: CASSSYPSGGPDTQYF
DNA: TGTGCCAGCAGTTCGTATCCGAGCGGGGGACCAGATACGCAGTATTTT

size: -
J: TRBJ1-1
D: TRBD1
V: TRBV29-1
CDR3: CSVTRGQNTEAFF
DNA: TGCAGCGTCACCAGGGGGCAGAACACTGAAGCTTTCTTT

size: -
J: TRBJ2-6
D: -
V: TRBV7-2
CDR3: CASSPGPPLASGANVLTF
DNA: TGTGCCAGCAGCCCAGGCCCCCCTTTGGCTTCTGGGGCCAACGTCCTGACTTTC

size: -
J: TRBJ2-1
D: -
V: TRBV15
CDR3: CATSRADSRSFF
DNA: TGTGCCACCAGCAGAGCGGACTCCAGGTCGTTCTTC

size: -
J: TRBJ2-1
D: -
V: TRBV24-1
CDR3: CATGGRYSYNEQFF
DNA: TGTGCCACCGGAGGGAGGTACTCCTACAATGAGCAGTTCTTC

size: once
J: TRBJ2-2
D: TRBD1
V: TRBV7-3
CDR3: CASSPGRGQGDTGELFF
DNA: TGTGCCAGCAGCCCAGGTCGGGGACAGGGGGACACCGGGGAGCTGTTTTTT

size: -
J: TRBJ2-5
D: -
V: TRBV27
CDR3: CASSPSNRVGETQYF
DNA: TGTGCCAGCAGTCCCTCAAACAGGGTTGGGGAGACCCAGTACTTC

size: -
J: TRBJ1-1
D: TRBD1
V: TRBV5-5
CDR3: CASSGTEWNTEAFF
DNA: TGTGCCAGCAGCGGGACAGAGTGGAACACTGAAGCTTTCTTT

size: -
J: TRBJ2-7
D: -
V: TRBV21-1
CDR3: CASSPRRVAGEKDEQYF
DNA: TGTGCCAGCAGCCCCCGGAGGGTTGCGGGAGAGAAGGACGAGCAGTACTTC

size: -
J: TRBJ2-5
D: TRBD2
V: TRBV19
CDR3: CTFQGTSGKIQETQYF
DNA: TGTACCTTCCAAGGGACTAGCGGAAAAATACAAGAGACCCAGTACTTC

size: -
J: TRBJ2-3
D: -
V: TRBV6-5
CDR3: CASLWTDLDTQYF
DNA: TGTGCCAGCCTTTGGACTGATTTGGATACGCAGTATTTT

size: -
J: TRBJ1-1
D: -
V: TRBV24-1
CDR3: CATSEQGRWQWEIEAFF
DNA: TGTGCCACCAGTGAACAGGGACGTTGGCAGTGGGAGATTGAAGCTTTCTTT

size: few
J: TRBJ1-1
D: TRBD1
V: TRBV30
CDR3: CASLNRGRFNTEAFF
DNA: TGTGCCTCGCTAAACAGGGGGAGGTTTAACACTGAAGCTTTCTTT

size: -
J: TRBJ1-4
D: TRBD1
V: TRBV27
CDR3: CASRDRNEKLFF
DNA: TGTGCCAGCAGGGACAGGAATGAAAAACTGTTTTTT

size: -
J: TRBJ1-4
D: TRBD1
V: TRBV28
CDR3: CASKTGEREKLFF
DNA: TGTGCCAGCAAGACAGGGGAGAGAGAAAAACTGTTTTTT